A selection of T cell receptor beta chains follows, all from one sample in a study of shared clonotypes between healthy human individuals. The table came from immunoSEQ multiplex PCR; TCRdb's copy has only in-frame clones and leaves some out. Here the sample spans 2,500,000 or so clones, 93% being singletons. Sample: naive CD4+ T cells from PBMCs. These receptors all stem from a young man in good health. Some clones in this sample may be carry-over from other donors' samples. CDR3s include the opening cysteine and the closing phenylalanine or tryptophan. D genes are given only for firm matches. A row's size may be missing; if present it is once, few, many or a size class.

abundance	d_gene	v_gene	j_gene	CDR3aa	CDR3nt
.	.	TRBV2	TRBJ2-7	CASSGGRFYEQYF	TGTGCCAGCAGCGGCGGGCGGTTCTACGAGCAGTACTTC
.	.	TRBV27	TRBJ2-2	CASSPNRVGNGELFF	TGTGCCAGCAGTCCGAACAGGGTCGGTAACGGGGAGCTGTTTTTT
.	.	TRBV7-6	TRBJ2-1	CASSSKTRQSSSYNEQFF	TGTGCCAGCAGCTCAAAAACCCGACAGTCCAGCTCCTACAATGAGCAGTTCTTC
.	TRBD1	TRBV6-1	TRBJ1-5	CASSEAWDRPMWPQHF	TGTGCCAGCAGTGAAGCCTGGGACAGGCCAATGTGGCCCCAGCATTTT
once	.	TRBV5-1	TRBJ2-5	CASSPQGIQETQYF	TGCGCCAGCAGCCCACAGGGTATCCAAGAGACCCAGTACTTC
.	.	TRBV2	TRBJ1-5	CASSEGYRTQPQHF	TGTGCCAGCAGTGAAGGCTATCGAACTCAGCCCCAGCATTTT
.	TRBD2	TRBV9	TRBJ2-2	CASSVGGGRGLELFF	TGTGCCAGCAGCGTAGGGGGCGGGAGGGGTCTTGAGCTGTTTTTT
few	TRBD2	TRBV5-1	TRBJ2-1	CASSLGTSGNEQFF	TGCGCCAGCAGCTTGGGGACTAGCGGAAATGAGCAGTTCTTC
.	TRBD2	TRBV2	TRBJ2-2	CASSLAGAGELFF	TGTGCCAGCAGTCTCGCGGGAGCCGGGGAGCTGTTTTTT
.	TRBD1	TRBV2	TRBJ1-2	CASSADRGNYGYTF	TGTGCCAGCAGTGCCGACAGGGGTAACTATGGCTACACCTTC
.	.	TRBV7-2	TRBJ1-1	CASSFYPNTEAFF	TGTGCCAGCAGCTTCTACCCAAACACTGAAGCTTTCTTT
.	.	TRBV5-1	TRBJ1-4	CASSQGISQANEKLFF	TGCGCCAGCAGCCAAGGGATTTCCCAAGCTAATGAAAAACTGTTTTTT
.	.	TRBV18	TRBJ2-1	CASSPSPPLQNNEQFF	TGTGCCAGCTCACCATCGCCACCCCTCCAAAACAATGAGCAGTTCTTC
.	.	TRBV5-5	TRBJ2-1	CASSLVGVSSYNEQFF	TGTGCCAGCAGCTTGGTTGGCGTTAGCTCCTACAATGAGCAGTTCTTC
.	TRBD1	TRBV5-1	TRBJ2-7	CASSFLGMAGGGEQYF	TGCGCCAGCAGCTTCCTCGGGATGGCAGGGGGCGGGGAGCAGTACTTC
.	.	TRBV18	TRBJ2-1	CASSRALDNLGNEQFF	TGTGCCAGCTCAAGGGCCTTAGATAATCTGGGCAATGAGCAGTTCTTC
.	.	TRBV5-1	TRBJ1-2	CASTPDGTPYGYTF	TGCGCCAGCACGCCCGACGGGACACCCTATGGCTACACCTTC
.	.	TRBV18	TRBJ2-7	CASSLATPLTEQYF	TGTGCCAGCTCACTTGCGACTCCCCTCACCGAGCAGTACTTC
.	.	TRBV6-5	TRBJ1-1	CASSYGPDPAEAFF	TGTGCCAGCAGTTATGGTCCGGATCCCGCTGAAGCTTTCTTT
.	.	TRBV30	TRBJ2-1	CAWSVNLGNEQFF	TGTGCCTGGAGTGTAAATCTGGGGAATGAGCAGTTCTTC
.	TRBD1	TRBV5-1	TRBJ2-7	CASSTGQGGEQYF	TGCGCCAGCAGCACGGGACAGGGCGGCGAGCAGTACTTC
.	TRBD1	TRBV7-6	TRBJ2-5	CASSLATGEETQYF	TGTGCCAGCAGCTTAGCGACAGGGGAGGAGACCCAGTACTTC
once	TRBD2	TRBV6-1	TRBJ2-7	CASSEIGGLAGGLNF	TGTGCCAGCAGTGAAATCGGAGGACTAGCGGGGGGCCTCAACTTC
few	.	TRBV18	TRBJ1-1	CASSPLLGEGEAFF	TGTGCCAGCTCACCACTGCTTGGGGAGGGGGAAGCTTTCTTT
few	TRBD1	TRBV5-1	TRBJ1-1	CASSSWTGRNTEAFF	TGCGCCAGCAGCTCGTGGACAGGGCGGAACACTGAAGCTTTCTTT
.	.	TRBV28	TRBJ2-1	CASNLAGTDYNEQFF	TGTGCCAGCAATCTCGCCGGGACGGACTACAATGAGCAGTTCTTC
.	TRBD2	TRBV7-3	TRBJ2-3	CASSKGLAGGGTDTQYF	TGTGCCAGCAGCAAGGGACTAGCGGGAGGTGGGACAGATACGCAGTATTTT
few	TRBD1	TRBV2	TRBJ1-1	CANSGQVYGEAFF	TGTGCCAACTCGGGACAGGTGTATGGTGAAGCTTTCTTT
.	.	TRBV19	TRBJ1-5	CATAMRATREGNQPQHF	TGTGCCACCGCGATGAGGGCGACCCGCGAGGGCAATCAGCCCCAGCATTTT
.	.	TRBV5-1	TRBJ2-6	CASSLVVSNTGANVLTF	TGCGCCAGCAGCTTGGTAGTGTCGAATACTGGGGCCAACGTCCTGACTTTC
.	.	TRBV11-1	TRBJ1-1	CASSFGRTNTEAFF	TGTGCCAGCAGCTTCGGGCGGACAAACACTGAAGCTTTCTTT
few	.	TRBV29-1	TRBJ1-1	CSVLRDTNTEAFF	TGCAGCGTCCTTCGGGATACGAACACTGAAGCTTTCTTT
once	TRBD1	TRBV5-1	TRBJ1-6	CASSNVLTGTGGSPLHF	TGCGCCAGCAGCAACGTACTCACAGGGACAGGGGGATCACCCCTCCACTTT
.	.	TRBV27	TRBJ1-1	CASSLSGSLTVNTEAFF	TGTGCCAGCAGTTTATCGGGGTCCTTGACAGTGAACACTGAAGCTTTCTTT
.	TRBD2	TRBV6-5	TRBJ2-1	CASSYSAASGSNEQFF	TGTGCCAGCAGTTACTCTGCGGCTAGCGGGAGCAATGAGCAGTTCTTC
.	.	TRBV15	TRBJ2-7	CATSRDRVDEQYF	TGTGCCACCAGCAGAGACAGGGTCGACGAGCAGTACTTC
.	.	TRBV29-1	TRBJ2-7	CSVVRGYEQYF	TGCAGCGTTGTAAGGGGGTACGAGCAGTACTTC
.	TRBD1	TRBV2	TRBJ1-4	CASTLDRDNEKLFF	TGTGCCAGCACCCTGGACAGGGACAATGAAAAACTGTTTTTT
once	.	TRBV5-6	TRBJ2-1	CASSFGGINYNEQFF	TGTGCCAGCAGCTTTGGGGGGATCAACTACAATGAGCAGTTCTTC
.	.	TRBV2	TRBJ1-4	CASSPGRTNEKLFF	TGTGCCAGCAGTCCCGGTAGGACTAATGAAAAACTGTTTTTT
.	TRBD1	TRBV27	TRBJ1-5	CASKEQGGNQPQHF	TGTGCCAGCAAAGAACAGGGGGGCAATCAGCCCCAGCATTTT
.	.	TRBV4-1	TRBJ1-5	CASSQGGIQPQHF	TGCGCCAGCAGTCAAGGGGGGATTCAGCCCCAGCATTTT